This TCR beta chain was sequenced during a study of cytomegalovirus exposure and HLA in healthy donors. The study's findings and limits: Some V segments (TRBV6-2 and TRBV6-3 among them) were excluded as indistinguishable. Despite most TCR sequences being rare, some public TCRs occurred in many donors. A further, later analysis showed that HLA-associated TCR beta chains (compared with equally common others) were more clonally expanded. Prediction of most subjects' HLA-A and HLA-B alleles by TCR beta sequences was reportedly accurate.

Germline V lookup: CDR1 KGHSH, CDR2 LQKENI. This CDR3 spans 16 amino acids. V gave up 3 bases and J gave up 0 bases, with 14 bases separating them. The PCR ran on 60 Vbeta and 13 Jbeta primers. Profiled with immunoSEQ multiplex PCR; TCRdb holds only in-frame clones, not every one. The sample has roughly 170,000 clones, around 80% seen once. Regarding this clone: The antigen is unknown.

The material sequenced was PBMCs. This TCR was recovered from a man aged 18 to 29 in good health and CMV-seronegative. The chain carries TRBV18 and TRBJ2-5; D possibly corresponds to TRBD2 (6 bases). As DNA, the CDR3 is TGTGCCAGCTCACCGCTAGCGAAACCGTACCAAGAGACCCAGTACTTC. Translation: CASSPLAKPYQETQYF.